Below are 19 T cell receptor beta chains sequenced from a single sample in a study of blood T cell repertoires in COVID-19. Only in-frame clones appear in the TCRdb table, and some are missing; sequencing was by immunoSEQ multiplex PCR. The table lists about 100,000 clones, around nine tenths of them singletons. The sequenced sample was peripheral blood. The source is a man in his fifties with active or convalescent COVID-19.

This clone was counted between two and nine times. The chain carries TRBV2 and TRBJ2-4; 8 bases match TRBD1. In germline, CDR1 is SNHLY, CDR2 FYNNEI. The CDR3 length is 16 residues. The V segment lost 4 bases and the J segment 2 bases; nucleotides outside the gene matches: 7. CDR3 protein: CASSVEQGGTKNIQYF. DNA for the CDR3: TGTGCCAGCAGTGTGGAACAGGGGGGAACCAAAAACATTCAGTACTTC.

The DNA of the CDR3 is TGTGCCAGTAGTATTAGAGCAGGGACAGGGGATCAGCCCCAGCATTTT. Translated: CASSIRAGTGDQPQHF. The chain combines TRBV19 with TRBJ1-5, with 10 bases identical to TRBD1. The CDR3 runs to 16 residues. V trimming: 3 bases; J trimming: 5 bases; junction bases outside the gene matches: 7. Germline-derived CDR1 and CDR2 are LNHDA and SQIVND (reference sequence).

V and J are TRBV11-2 and TRBJ2-7; 11 nucleotides align to TRBD1. The CDR3 is 14 amino acids. After removal of 6 bases from V and 2 bases from J, the junction contained 3 bases not matched to a gene. Germline CDR1 reads SGHAT; CDR2 reads FQNNGV. CDR3 region: CASRGTGGTYEQYF. The CDR3 nucleotides read TGTGCCAGCAGAGGGACAGGGGGAACCTACGAGCAGTACTTC. Looking up the rest from reference TRBV11-2 and TRBJ2-7 gives the full variable domain: EAGVAQSPRYKIIEKRQSVAFWCNPISGHATLYWYQQILGQGPKLLIQFQNNGVVDDSQLPKDRFSAERLKGVDSTLKIQPAKLEDSAVYLCASRGTGGTYEQYFGPGTRLTVT.

The chain combines TRBV7-9 with TRBJ2-3; TRBD1 is a possible D gene (6 bases). V lost 5 bases and J lost 2, with 17 bases in between. Germline V gene lookup returns CDR1 SEHNR and CDR2 FQNEAQ (reference sequence). This CDR3 is 16 amino acids long. This CDR3 reads CASSPRGLANTDTQYF. DNA for the CDR3: TGTGCCAGCAGCCCCAGGGGTCTAGCCAACACAGATACGCAGTATTTT.

This clone occurred a few times. The chain employs TRBV19 and TRBJ1-1; D might be TRBD1 (6 bases). The germline V and J ends were trimmed by 5 bases and 8 bases, with 12 bases remaining between them. The CDR3 is made up of 12 amino acids. The germline CDR1 and CDR2 sequences are LNHDA and SQIVND (reference sequence). CDR3 sequence: CASSWVRGEAFF. DNA for the CDR3: TGTGCCAGTAGTTGGGTCAGGGGAGAAGCTTTCTTT.

This clone has only one observation. The V gene is TRBV9, the J gene TRBJ1-4, with TRBD1 identical over 8 bases. Germline V gene sequence: CDR1 SGDLS, CDR2 YYNGEE. Germline trimming cut 4 bases from V and 3 bases from J; bases unmatched to any gene: 5. The CDR3 is 15 residues long. CDR3 nucleotides: TGTGCCAGCAGCCCGACAGGGGTAGCTAATGAAAAACTGTTTTTT. As protein: CASSPTGVANEKLFF.

The chain employs TRBV3-1 (or the pseudogene TRBV3-2) and TRBJ2-3; 16 nucleotides agree with TRBD2. The CDR3 runs to 16 residues. CDR1 and CDR2 from the germline V gene are LGHDT and YNNKEL (reference sequence). V lost 4 bases, J lost 7 bases, and 5 bases stayed unmatched. CDR3 region: CASSLGLAGGRNTQYF. In DNA, the CDR3 is TGTGCCAGCAGCCTGGGACTAGCGGGGGGGCGAAATACGCAGTATTTT.

The V gene is TRBV5-1, the J gene TRBJ2-5; TRBD2 agrees at 9 bases. V shed 6 bases, J shed 1 base, and the junction held 7 bases outside the gene matches. Germline assignment: CDR1 SGHRS and CDR2 YFSETQ. The CDR3 has 15 residues. CDR3 residues: CASIRTSEPQETQYF. The CDR3 DNA reads as TGCGCCAGCATTAGGACTAGCGAGCCCCAAGAGACCCAGTACTTC.

Only one count was recorded for this clone. The rearrangement joins TRBV3-1 (or the pseudogene TRBV3-2) to TRBJ1-6, with 11 bases that match TRBD1. The CDR3 runs 18 residues. The ends lost 1 base at V and 8 bases at J; junction bases unmatched: 10. Germline V gene data show CDR1 as LGHDT and CDR2 as YNNKEL (reference sequence). This CDR3 reads CASSQAGTGGGGHSPLHF. The CDR3, as DNA: TGTGCCAGCAGCCAAGCCGGGACAGGGGGAGGGGGCCATTCACCCCTCCACTTT.

V is TRBV7-9 and J is TRBJ2-5; a possible D gene is TRBD1 (5 bases). The length of the CDR3 is 12 residues. V shed 5 bases and J shed 3 bases, with 7 bases lying between them. CDR1 and CDR2 (germline): SEHNR, FQNEAQ (reference sequence). CDR3 DNA: TGTGCCAGCAGCCCGGACAAAGAGACCCAGTACTTC. It specifies CASSPDKETQYF.

This clone was found a few times. The chain has TRBV5-6 and TRBJ1-6; D is uncertain. Per the germline V gene, CDR1 is SGHDT and CDR2 is YYEEEE. This CDR3 is built from 14 residues. Deletions cut 6 bases from V and 4 bases from J, with 11 bases between. The CDR3 sequence: CASTSGKYNSPLHF. For the CDR3, the DNA is TGTGCCAGCACCTCGGGGAAGTATAATTCACCCCTCCACTTT.

The genes are TRBV18 and TRBJ1-1; 8 nucleotides match TRBD1. The CDR3 covers 14 residues. Germline values: CDR1 KGHSH, CDR2 LQKENI. V trimming: 6 bases; J trimming: 5 bases; junction bases outside the gene matches: 8. CDR3 loop: CASSVQGAKTEAFF. Written as DNA, the CDR3 is TGTGCCAGCTCCGTGCAGGGGGCAAAAACTGAAGCTTTCTTT.

The chain has TRBV28 and TRBJ2-4; D gene ambiguous. CDR1 and CDR2 (germline): MDHEN, SYDVKM. The ends were cut back, 6 bases at V and 9 bases at J, with 12 bases in the middle. The CDR3 spans 12 residues. In DNA form, the CDR3 reads TGTGCCAGCAGCCCCTTAACATCCATTCAGTACTTC. This translates into CASSPLTSIQYF. Complete variable domain (other parts from reference TRBV28 and TRBJ2-4): DVKVTQSSRYLVKRTGEKVFLECVQDMDHENMFWYRQDPGLGLRLIYFSYDVKMKEKGDIPEGYSVSREKKERFSLILESASTNQTSMYLCASSPLTSIQYFGAGTRLSVL.

This clone was counted a single time. This chain connects TRBV27 to TRBJ2-6; D ambiguous. The length of the CDR3 is 12 residues. CDR1 is MNHEY and CDR2 is SMNVEV in the germline V gene (reference sequence). The germline V and J ends were trimmed by 10 bases and 2 bases, with 6 bases remaining between them. CDR3 region: CATETGANVLTF. The CDR3 DNA reads TGTGCCACCGAGACTGGGGCCAACGTCCTGACTTTC.

This clone appeared a single time. The chain carries TRBV5-5 and TRBJ1-1; 9 bases agree with TRBD1. The CDR3 runs to 16 residues. Looked up from germline, CDR1 is SGHKS and CDR2 is YYEKEE (reference sequence). The V segment lost 1 base and the J segment 0 bases; nucleotides outside the gene matches: 4. In nucleotides, the CDR3 is TGTGCCAGCAGCTTGACCGGGACAGGGTTGAACACTGAAGCTTTCTTT. Amino acid sequence: CASSLTGTGLNTEAFF.

The chain employs TRBV9 and TRBJ2-2, with TRBD2 matching over 11 bases. Germline V CDR1 and CDR2: SGDLS, YYNGEE. Unmatched junction bases numbered 9, after V lost 0 bases and J lost 2 bases. The CDR3 covers 19 residues. The CDR3 nucleotides are TGTGCCAGCAGCGTAGCCCTTACTAGCGGGGGCCTTAACACCGGGGAGCTGTTTTTT. It translates to CASSVALTSGGLNTGELFF.

The CDR3 sequence is CASSVAGGQNTQYF. The DNA of the CDR3 is TGTGCCAGCAGCGTAGCTGGGGGACAGAATACGCAGTATTTT. The chain is built from TRBV9 and TRBJ2-3, with 7 bases aligning to TRBD1. Germline V gene lookup returns CDR1 SGDLS and CDR2 YYNGEE. With V trimmed by 0 bases and J by 7 bases, 5 bases remained unmatched. The CDR3 is 14 amino acids. Full variable domain (missing parts from reference TRBV9 and TRBJ2-3): DSGVTQTPKHLITATGQRVTLRCSPRSGDLSVYWYQQSLDQGLQFLIQYYNGEERAKGNILERFSAQQFPDLHSELNLSSLELGDSALYFCASSVAGGQNTQYFGPGTRLTVL.

The CDR3 sequence: CASSLARSSYNSPLHF. The CDR3 DNA reads as TGTGCCAGCAGCTTGGCCCGCAGCTCCTATAATTCACCCCTCCACTTT. This chain uses TRBV5-4 with TRBJ1-6; the D is unclear. The CDR3 runs 16 residues. CDR1 is SGHNT, CDR2 YYREEE, per germline (reference sequence). V dropped 0 bases and J dropped 0 bases, with 7 bases sitting between them.

V and J are TRBV9 and TRBJ1-2; 9 nucleotides align to TRBD1. This CDR3 spans 14 amino acids. CDR1 and CDR2 from the germline V gene are SGDLS and YYNGEE. J was trimmed by 8 bases and V by 3 bases; bases with no gene match: 8. The CDR3 protein is CASSAGGQGGGYTF. The CDR3 DNA is TGTGCCAGCAGCGCGGGGGGACAGGGAGGCGGCTACACCTTC.